The 18 T cell receptor beta chains below come from one sample, sequenced in a study of vaccination effects on CD4 cells after COVID-19. The repertoire was sequenced with immunoSEQ multiplex PCR; TCRdb's copy has only in-frame clones and lacks some. The sample shows 57,000 or so clones, 78% of them seen only once. These receptors' antigens are unknown. Subsequent to a culture period of around eleven days, CD4+ T cells were isolated. The cohort was immunized with two doses of either the BNT162b2 or mRNA-1273 vaccine. The input for sequencing was CD4+ T cells from PBMCs cultured without peptide, taken after COVID-19 vaccination. Receptors were obtained from a human donor who received a COVID-19 vaccine.

V is TRBV6-1 and J is TRBJ1-2; no clear D. V gave up 3 bases and J gave up 8 bases, with 7 bases separating them. The V gene's germline CDR1 is MNHNS and CDR2 SASEGT. The CDR3 contains 11 residues. The CDR3 loop reads CASSERGGYTF. The DNA for the CDR3 is TGTGCCAGCAGTGAGAGAGGAGGCTACACCTTC.

The sample holds one count of this clone. V gene TRBV19 combines with J gene TRBJ1-1; D is undetermined. The CDR3 sequence is 14 residues long. The V and J ends lost 3 bases and 1 base respectively, with 9 bases between them. The germline V gene has CDR1 LNHDA and CDR2 SQIVND (reference sequence). The CDR3 nucleotides are TGTGCCAGTAGTATCGACTGGGCGAACACTGAAGCTTTCTTT. Protein product: CASSIDWANTEAFF.

This clone was observed a few times. The rearrangement uses TRBV18 and TRBJ2-7; D possibly corresponds to TRBD1 (5 bases). Trimming took 2 bases from V and 1 from J, leaving 9 bases between them. Germline CDR1 and CDR2: KGHSH and LQKENI. The CDR3 length is 14 residues. The CDR3 DNA is TGTGCCAGCTCACCAATGACAGAGTCCTACGAGCAGTACTTC. The encoded protein is CASSPMTESYEQYF.

The chain combines TRBV19 with TRBJ1-1; D possibly corresponds to TRBD1 (6 bases). Germline V gene lookup returns CDR1 LNHDA and CDR2 SQIVND (reference sequence). Trimming removed 3 bases from V and 1 base from J, with 9 bases in between. The CDR3 consists of 14 residues. CDR3 nucleotides: TGTGCCAGTAGTATCCAGGGACAGAACACTGAAGCTTTCTTT. It yields the protein CASSIQGQNTEAFF.

This chain uses TRBV27 with TRBJ2-5, with 10 bases that match TRBD1. Germline loops: CDR1 MNHEY, CDR2 SMNVEV (reference sequence). The J segment lost 4 bases and the V segment lost 5 bases, leaving 7 bases of the junction unmatched. The CDR3 is 15 amino acids. CDR3 region: CASSPLGQGGETQYF. The CDR3, as DNA: TGTGCCAGCAGTCCCCTAGGACAGGGGGGAGAGACCCAGTACTTC.

The rearrangement uses TRBV5-1 and TRBJ2-3, with a weak D call TRBD1 (5 bases). CDR1 and CDR2 (germline): SGHRS, YFSETQ. Trimming removed 0 bases at V and 1 base at J, with 9 bases between. CDR3 length equals 15 residues. This chain's CDR3 is CASSLALQGTDTQYF. CDR3 bases: TGCGCCAGCAGCTTGGCCTTACAGGGCACAGATACGCAGTATTTT.

The rearrangement uses TRBV28 and TRBJ2-7; D unresolved. V was trimmed by 5 bases and J by 2 bases, leaving 13 bases between them. Germline CDR1 MDHEN, CDR2 SYDVKM. The CDR3 totals 14 residues. CDR3 sequence: CASSPNLRTYEQYF. Here the CDR3 DNA reads TGTGCCAGCAGTCCCAACCTAAGGACCTACGAGCAGTACTTC.

This chain connects TRBV7-2 to TRBJ2-7; TRBD2 aligns across 11 bases. CDR3 length equals 15 residues. With 5 bases clipped from V and 6 bases from J, the junction kept 9 bases outside the gene matches. Looked up from germline, CDR1 is SGHTA and CDR2 is FQGNSA. CDR3 DNA: TGTGCCAGCAGCGAGACTAGCGGGGCGTATCGCGAGCAGTACTTC. Residues: CASSETSGAYREQYF.

The gene calls are TRBV6-5 and TRBJ2-7; TRBD2 agrees at 8 bases. Germline V gene data show CDR1 as MNHEY and CDR2 as SVGAGI. V was pared by 6 bases and J by 0 bases, with 7 bases of the junction left unmatched. CDR3 length equals 15 residues. The CDR3 is CASSLSGGSSYEQYF. CDR3 nucleotide sequence: TGTGCCAGCAGCCTCAGCGGGGGCAGCTCCTACGAGCAGTACTTC.

This clone was seen a handful of times. V usage is TRBV10-3 and J usage is TRBJ2-7; 7 bases are shared with TRBD2. CDR3 length: 13 amino acids. J gave up 2 bases and V 4 bases, and 2 bases lay outside the gene matches. CDR1 ENHRY and CDR2 SYGVKD come from the germline V gene. CDR3 residues: CAISGGGTYEQYF. The CDR3 DNA is TGTGCCATCAGTGGGGGGGGTACCTACGAGCAGTACTTC.

This chain connects TRBV7-2 to TRBJ2-4; the match to TRBD2 covers 7 bases. This CDR3 region has 15 residues. Germline assignment: CDR1 SGHTA and CDR2 FQGNSA. The ends lost 5 bases at V and 3 bases at J; junction bases unmatched: 7. This CDR3 is CASSARAGDKNIQYF. CDR3 bases: TGTGCCAGCAGCGCTAGGGCGGGGGACAAAAACATTCAGTACTTC.

A few counts support this clone. The V call is TRBV3-1 (or the pseudogene TRBV3-2), the J call TRBJ1-6, with unresolved D. The germline V gene encodes CDR1 LGHDT and CDR2 YNNKEL (reference sequence). With 0 bases removed from V and 10 bases from J, the gap between germline ends came to 7 bases. CDR3 length equals 13 residues. CDR3 nucleotide sequence: TGTGCCAGCAGCCAAGATTTACGCTCACCCCTCCACTTT. Translated: CASSQDLRSPLHF.

V and J are TRBV29-1 and TRBJ1-2, with 9 bases lining up with TRBD1. The CDR3 is made up of 16 amino acids. Germline CDR1 SQVTM, CDR2 ANQGSEA. With 6 bases clipped from V and 1 base from J, the junction kept 12 bases outside the gene matches. The CDR3 DNA reads as TGCAGCGTCGGGACCGGGACAGGGTCCATTAACTATGGCTACACCTTC. Residues: CSVGTGTGSINYGYTF.

The rearrangement links TRBV30 to TRBJ2-3; D is uncertain. Trimming cost V 4 bases and J 0 bases, with 8 bases left between them. The CDR3 runs to 13 residues. Germline V gene data show CDR1 as GTSNPN and CDR2 as SVGIG (reference sequence). CDR3 in amino acids: CAWKVGSTDTQYF. The CDR3, as DNA: TGTGCCTGGAAGGTGGGCAGCACAGATACGCAGTATTTT.

This chain connects TRBV6-2 or TRBV6-3 to TRBJ2-5; no clear D gene. CDR1 and CDR2 (germline): MNHEY, SVGEGT. The CDR3 loop spans 15 amino acids. Trimming pared 2 bases from V and 2 bases from J, leaving 12 bases between. CDR3 nucleotide sequence: TGTGCCAGCAGTTACGAACAGATCTATCAAGAGACCCAGTACTTC. Its protein product is CASSYEQIYQETQYF.

Here the CDR3 reads CASSMMDGGSNQPQHF. CDR3 DNA: TGTGCCAGTAGTATGATGGATGGTGGTAGCAATCAGCCCCAGCATTTT. The rearrangement links TRBV19 to TRBJ1-5; D is undetermined. V was cut by 3 bases and J by 0 bases, with 12 bases left in between. CDR1 LNHDA and CDR2 SQIVND come from the germline V gene (reference sequence). The CDR3 has 16 residues.

This chain connects TRBV30 to TRBJ1-3; maybe TRBD1 (5 bases). The CDR3 extends over 14 amino acids. The V end lost 2 bases, the J end lost 7 bases, and 15 bases lay between the germline ends. Germline assignment: CDR1 GTSNPN and CDR2 SVGIG (reference sequence). CDR3: CAWSPIFGGNTIYF. In DNA form, the CDR3 reads TGTGCCTGGAGTCCAATCTTTGGGGGGAACACCATATATTTT. The complete variable domain, with remaining parts taken from reference TRBV30 and TRBJ1-3, reads SQTIHQWPATLVQPVGSPLSLECTVEGTSNPNLYWYRQAAGRGLQLLFYSVGIGQISSEVPQNLSASRPQDRQFILSSKKLLLSDSGFYLCAWSPIFGGNTIYFGEGSWLTVV.

This chain uses TRBV7-2 with TRBJ1-2; TRBD1 might be the D (6 bases). Germline V gene lookup returns CDR1 SGHTA and CDR2 FQGNSA. Trimming left V 5 bases short and J 0 bases short, with 16 bases between. The CDR3 covers 16 residues. This CDR3 reads CASSRQDGLANYGYTF. The CDR3 DNA reads TGTGCCAGCAGCAGACAGGACGGCTTAGCTAACTATGGCTACACCTTC.